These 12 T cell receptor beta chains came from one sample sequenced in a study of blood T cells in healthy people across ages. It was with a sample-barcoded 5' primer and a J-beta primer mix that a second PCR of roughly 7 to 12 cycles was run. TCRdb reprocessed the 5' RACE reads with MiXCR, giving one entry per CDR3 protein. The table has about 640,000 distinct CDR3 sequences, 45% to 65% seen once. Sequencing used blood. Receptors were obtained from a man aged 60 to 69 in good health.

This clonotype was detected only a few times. The CDR3 coding sequence is TGCAGTGCTAGATCCCCGGGACTAGCGGTTTCCTACAATGAGCAGTTCTTC. Translating it yields CSARSPGLAVSYNEQFF. This rearrangement joins TRBV20-1 to TRBJ2-1, with 11 bases matching TRBD2. Germline loops: CDR1 DFQATT, CDR2 SNEGSKA (reference sequence). The V segment lost 2 bases and the J segment 1 base; nucleotides outside the gene matches: 7. CDR3 length equals 17 residues.

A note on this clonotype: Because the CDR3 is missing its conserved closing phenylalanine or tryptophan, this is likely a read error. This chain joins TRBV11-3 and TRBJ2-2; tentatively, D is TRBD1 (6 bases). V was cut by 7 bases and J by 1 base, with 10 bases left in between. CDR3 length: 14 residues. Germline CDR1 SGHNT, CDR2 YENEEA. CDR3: CASKVGGNTGELFS. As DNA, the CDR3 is TGTGCCAGCAAAGTAGGGGGGAACACCGGGGAGCTGTTTTCT.

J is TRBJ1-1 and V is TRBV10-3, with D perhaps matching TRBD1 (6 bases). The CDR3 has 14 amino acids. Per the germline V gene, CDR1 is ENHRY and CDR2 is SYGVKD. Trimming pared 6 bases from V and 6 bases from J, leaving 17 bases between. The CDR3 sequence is CAISRDTLGAEAFF. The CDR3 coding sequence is TGTGCCATCAGCAGGGACACCCTCGGGGCTGAAGCTTTCTTT.

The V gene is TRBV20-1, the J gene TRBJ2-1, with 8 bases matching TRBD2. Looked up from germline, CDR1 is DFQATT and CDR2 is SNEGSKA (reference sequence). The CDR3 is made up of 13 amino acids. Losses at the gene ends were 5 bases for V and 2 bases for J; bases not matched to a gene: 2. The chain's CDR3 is CSASTSAYNEQFF. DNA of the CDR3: TGCAGTGCTTCGACTAGCGCCTACAATGAGCAGTTCTTC.

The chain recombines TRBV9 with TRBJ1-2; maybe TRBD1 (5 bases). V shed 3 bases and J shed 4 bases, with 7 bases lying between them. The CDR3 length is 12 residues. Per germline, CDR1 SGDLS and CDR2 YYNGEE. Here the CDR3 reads CASSGGIYGYTF. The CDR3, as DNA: TGTGCCAGCAGCGGGGGGATCTATGGCTACACCTTC.

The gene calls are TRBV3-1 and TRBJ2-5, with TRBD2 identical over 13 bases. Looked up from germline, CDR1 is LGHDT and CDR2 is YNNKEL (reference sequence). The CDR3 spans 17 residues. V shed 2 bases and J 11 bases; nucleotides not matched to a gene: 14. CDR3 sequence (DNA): TGTGCCAGCAGCCAACCGGGACTAGCGGGGACCTACAATGAGCAGTACTTC. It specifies CASSQPGLAGTYNEQYF.

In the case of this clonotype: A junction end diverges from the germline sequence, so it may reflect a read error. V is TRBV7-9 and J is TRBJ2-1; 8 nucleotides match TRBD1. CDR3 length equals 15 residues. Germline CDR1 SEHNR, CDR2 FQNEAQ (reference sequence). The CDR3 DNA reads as TGTGCCGGCAGCTTAGCAGGGGGCTTCTACAATGAGCAGTTCTTC. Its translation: CAGSLAGGFYNEQFF. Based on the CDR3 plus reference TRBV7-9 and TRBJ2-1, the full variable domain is DTGVSQNPRHKITKRGQNVTFRCDPISEHNRLYWYRQTLGQGPEFLTYFQNEAQLEKSRLLSDRFSAERPKGSFSTLEIQRTEQGDSAMYLCAGSLAGGFYNEQFFGPGTRLTVL.

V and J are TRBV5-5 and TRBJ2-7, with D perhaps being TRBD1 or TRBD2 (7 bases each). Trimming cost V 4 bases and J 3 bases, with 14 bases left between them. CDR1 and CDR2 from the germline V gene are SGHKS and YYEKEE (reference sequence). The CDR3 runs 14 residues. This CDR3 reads CASSPQGGLYEQYF. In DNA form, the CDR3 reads TGTGCCAGCAGCCCCCAGGGGGGGCTCTACGAGCAGTACTTC.

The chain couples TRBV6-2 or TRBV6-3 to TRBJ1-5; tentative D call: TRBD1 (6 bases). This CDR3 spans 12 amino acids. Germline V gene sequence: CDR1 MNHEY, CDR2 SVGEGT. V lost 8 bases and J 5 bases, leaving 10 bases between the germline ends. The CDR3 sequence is CASGQGYQPQHF. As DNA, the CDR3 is TGTGCCAGCGGGCAGGGGTATCAGCCCCAGCATTTT.

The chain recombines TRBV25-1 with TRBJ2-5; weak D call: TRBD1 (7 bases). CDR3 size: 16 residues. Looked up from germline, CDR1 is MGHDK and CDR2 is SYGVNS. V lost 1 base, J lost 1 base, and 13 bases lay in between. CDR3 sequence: CASSEFRGTAQETQYF. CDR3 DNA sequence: TGTGCCAGCAGTGAATTCCGGGGGACAGCCCAAGAGACCCAGTACTTC.

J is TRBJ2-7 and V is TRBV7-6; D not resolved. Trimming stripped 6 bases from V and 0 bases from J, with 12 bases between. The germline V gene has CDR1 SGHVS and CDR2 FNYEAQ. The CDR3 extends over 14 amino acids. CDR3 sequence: CASSPSPDSYEQYF. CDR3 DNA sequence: TGTGCCAGCAGTCCGAGCCCAGACTCCTACGAGCAGTACTTC.

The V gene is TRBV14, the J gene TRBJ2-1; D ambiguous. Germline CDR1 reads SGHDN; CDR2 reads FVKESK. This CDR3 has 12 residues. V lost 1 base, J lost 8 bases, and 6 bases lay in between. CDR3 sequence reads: CASSQGWDEQFF. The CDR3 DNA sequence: TGTGCCAGCAGCCAAGGATGGGATGAGCAGTTCTTC.